Presented here are 27 T cell receptor beta chains from one specimen sequenced in a study of T cell repertoires in cytomegalovirus infection. Their specific antigens are unknown. One entry per CDR3 protein, called by TCRdb with MiXCR from the reads. The top ten hold approximately 13% of the sample, which has approximately 350,000 distinct CDR3 sequences, about 35% seen once. Source: cultured PBMCs, taken from culture after CMV antigen stimulation. The receptors originated from a human donor in good health (CMV status not recorded). Some clones in this sample may be carry-over from other donors' samples.

CDR3 sequence reads: CASSPGQGTYEQYV. The CDR3 nucleotides are TGTGCCAGCAGCCCTGGACAGGGAACCTACGAGCAGTACGTC. The chain couples TRBV11-2 to TRBJ2-7; 8 bases align to TRBD1. V lost 5 bases to trimming and J lost 2 bases; unmatched junction nucleotides: 5. This CDR3 spans 14 amino acids. Germline lookup yields CDR1 SGHAT and CDR2 FQNNGV.

The chain combines TRBV4-3 with TRBJ2-4, with a possible D match to TRBD1 (6 bases). The CDR3 has 18 residues. Deletions cut 3 bases from V and 1 base from J, with 19 bases between. CDR1 and CDR2 from the germline V gene are LGHNA and YSLEER. Here the CDR3 reads CASSQGRDTLPAKNIQYF. Written as DNA, the CDR3 is TGCGCCAGCAGCCAGGGACGGGACACCCTGCCCGCCAAAAACATTCAGTACTTC.

Comment on this clonotype: One end of the junction fails to match germline, which may point to a read error. The V call is TRBV5-3, the J call TRBJ2-5; perhaps TRBD1 as D (5 bases). TRBV5-3 is an ORF, with its function uncertain. The CDR3 has 15 amino acids. This CDR3 reads CASSLTGATGETQYF. DNA for the CDR3: TGTGCCAGCAGCTTAACAGGAGCAACGGGAGAGACCCAGTACTTC.

This clonotype was found a few times. This chain links TRBV29-1 with TRBJ2-3; tentative D call: TRBD2 (7 bases). This CDR3 has 14 amino acids. Germline loops: CDR1 SQVTM, CDR2 ANQGSEA. V was shortened by 7 bases and J by 4 bases, with 18 bases between the two germline ends. DNA for the CDR3: TGCAGCGAGCGGGACCCGGGGGCCGCAGATACGCAGTATTTT. Amino acids: CSERDPGAADTQYF.

There are many counts of this clonotype. The chain employs TRBV7-2 and TRBJ1-1; D is perhaps TRBD1 (5 bases). V was pared by 0 bases and J by 5 bases, with 16 bases between. Germline lookup yields CDR1 SGHTA and CDR2 FQGNSA. This CDR3 is 16 amino acids long. The CDR3 is CASSLAPTAGTTEAFF. CDR3 DNA sequence: TGTGCCAGCAGCTTAGCCCCTACGGCAGGGACGACTGAAGCTTTCTTT.

This clonotype came up many times. This rearrangement joins TRBV7-2 to TRBJ2-2; no definite D call. The V gene's germline CDR1 is SGHTA and CDR2 FQGNSA. This CDR3 is 13 amino acids long. Between the trimmed V and J ends, which lost 5 bases and 9 bases, there was a span of 13 bases. The CDR3 bases are TGTGCCAGCAGCGCACTGACTGCCCGGGAGCTGTTTTTT. The encoded protein is CASSALTARELFF.

V and J are TRBV20-1 and TRBJ2-7; 8 nucleotides align to TRBD2. With 7 bases clipped from V and 6 bases from J, the junction kept 17 bases outside the gene matches. The CDR3 runs to 15 residues. Germline V gene lookup returns CDR1 DFQATT and CDR2 SNEGSKA (reference sequence). The CDR3 DNA sequence: TGCAGTGTGGGGGGGGGGGGGACTAGTCCTTCCGAGCAGTACGTC. Its protein is CSVGGGGTSPSEQYV.

This chain joins TRBV19 and TRBJ2-2; 8 nucleotides agree with TRBD1. The CDR3 spans 19 residues. CDR1 is LNHDA, CDR2 SQIVND, per germline (reference sequence). V was pared by 5 bases and J by 1 base, with 15 bases of the junction left unmatched. The DNA for the CDR3 is TGTGCCAGTAGTGCCCGGCAGGGGGCGCCAGCGCTGAACACCGGGGAGCTGTTTTTT. This translates into CASSARQGAPALNTGELFF.

This clonotype was observed a few times. The V call is TRBV6-2 or TRBV6-3, the J call TRBJ1-1; D unclear. Germline V gives CDR1 MNHEY, CDR2 SVGEGT. Trimming shortened V by 0 bases and J by 6 bases, and 11 bases separated the two germline ends. CDR3 length: 14 residues. The CDR3 DNA is TGTGCCAGCAGTTACTCGATTGATGGAGCTGAAGCTTTCTTT. Protein sequence: CASSYSIDGAEAFF.

J is TRBJ1-1 and V is TRBV29-1, with no clear D. The germline V gene encodes CDR1 SQVTM and CDR2 ANQGSEA. The CDR3 runs 13 residues. Trimming left V 6 bases short and J 3 bases short, with 14 bases between. The CDR3: CSVAAKEDTEAFF. CDR3 DNA: TGCAGCGTGGCGGCAAAGGAGGACACTGAAGCTTTCTTT.

The chain is built from TRBV12-3 or TRBV12-4 and TRBJ2-6; the match to TRBD1 covers 8 bases. The CDR3 totals 17 residues. V shed 5 bases and J 0 bases; nucleotides not matched to a gene: 6. The CDR3 coding sequence is TGTGCCAGCAGTCAAACAGGGGGACCCTCTGGGGCCAACGTCCTGACTTTC. Its translation is CASSQTGGPSGANVLTF.

This clonotype was recorded many times. The chain joins TRBV7-2 to TRBJ2-2, with a weak D call TRBD1 (5 bases). Germline values: CDR1 SGHTA, CDR2 FQGNSA. This CDR3 has 13 amino acids. Trimming took 8 bases from V and 6 from J, leaving 13 bases between them. The CDR3 DNA reads as TGTGCCAGCCTGGACAAGGGTGCCGGGGAGCTGTTTTTT. It encodes CASLDKGAGELFF.

The chain combines TRBV12-3 or TRBV12-4 with TRBJ2-7, with D unresolved. V dropped 8 bases and J dropped 5 bases, with 16 bases sitting between them. CDR3 length: 13 residues. CDR3 amino acids: CASSSGLVDEQYF. CDR3 DNA sequence: TGTGCCAGCTCTTCGGGTCTCGTCGACGAGCAGTACTTC.

The chain has TRBV24-1 and TRBJ2-5; no reliable D call. The CDR3 sequence is 12 residues long. Per the germline V gene, CDR1 is KGHDR and CDR2 is SFDVKD. V was trimmed by 3 bases and J by 5 bases, leaving 6 bases between them. The CDR3 is CATSDPRETQYF. CDR3 nucleotide sequence: TGTGCCACCAGTGATCCCCGGGAGACCCAGTACTTC.

This clonotype has only one observation. J is TRBJ2-1 and V is TRBV28, with 12 bases fitting TRBD2. Germline lookup yields CDR1 MDHEN and CDR2 SYDVKM. This CDR3 has 16 amino acids. The J segment lost 7 bases and the V segment lost 3 bases, leaving 7 bases of the junction unmatched. CDR3 amino acids: CASSFLAGGPRNEQFF. The CDR3 region has the DNA TGTGCCAGCAGTTTCCTAGCGGGAGGGCCGCGGAATGAGCAGTTCTTC.

CDR3 amino acids: CATSDRVNEKLFF. CDR3 in DNA: TGTGCCACCTCGGACAGGGTAAATGAAAAACTGTTTTTT. The rearrangement links TRBV24-1 to TRBJ1-4; TRBD1 matches 8 bases. The CDR3 is made up of 13 amino acids. The junction had 4 bases not matched to a gene; V was cut back by 9 bases and J by 5 bases. From germline, CDR1 is KGHDR and CDR2 SFDVKD.

V and J are TRBV6-2 or TRBV6-3 and TRBJ2-1, with 7 bases that match TRBD1. There are 15 residues in the CDR3. Germline V gene lookup returns CDR1 MNHEY and CDR2 SVGEGT. Trimming took 7 bases from V and 1 from J; bases not matched to a gene: 7. For the CDR3, the DNA is TGTGCCAGCACAAGACAGGGAACTTCCTACAATGAGCAGTTCTTC. This sequence encodes CASTRQGTSYNEQFF.

This clonotype was counted a few times. The chain uses TRBV28 and TRBJ1-5; 8 bases are a match to TRBD1. V lost 6 bases to trimming and J lost 0 bases; unmatched junction nucleotides: 4. Germline CDR1 MDHEN, CDR2 SYDVKM. The CDR3 is 15 amino acids. The CDR3: CASREGTGSNQPQHF. CDR3 coding DNA: TGTGCCAGCAGAGAAGGGACAGGTAGCAATCAGCCCCAGCATTTT.

This clonotype was detected a few times. Here the CDR3 DNA reads TGTGCCAGCAGGGAACTAGCGATCGACGAGCAGTACTTC. Protein: CASRELAIDEQYF. This chain connects TRBV6-1 to TRBJ2-7, with 7 positions matching TRBD2. Germline V gene data show CDR1 as MNHNS and CDR2 as SASEGT. Losses at the gene ends were 6 bases for V and 5 bases for J; bases not matched to a gene: 7. The CDR3 length is 13 residues.

The CDR3: CASSYSILGDHSGNTIYF. The CDR3 DNA follows: TGTGCCAGCAGTTACTCGATTCTCGGGGACCACTCTGGAAACACCATATATTTT. This chain links TRBV6-2 or TRBV6-3 with TRBJ1-3, with a possible D match to TRBD1 (5 bases). CDR1 is MNHEY, CDR2 SVGEGT, per germline. CDR3 length: 18 residues. Between the trimmed V and J ends, which lost 0 bases and 0 bases, there was a span of 15 bases.

The chain carries TRBV28 and TRBJ2-7; the match to TRBD2 covers 12 bases. CDR1 and CDR2 from the germline V gene are MDHEN and SYDVKM. With V trimmed by 5 bases and J by 5 bases, 13 bases remained unmatched. The CDR3 length is 17 residues. CDR3 DNA sequence: TGTGCCAGCAGTCCTATAAATAGACTAGCGGGAGACAACGAGCAGTACTTC. It yields the protein CASSPINRLAGDNEQYF.

In this sample, this clonotype turned up once. This sequence joins TRBV4-1 and TRBJ1-1; a possible D gene is TRBD1 (5 bases). The V end lost 3 bases, the J end lost 3 bases, and 14 bases lay between the germline ends. The CDR3 runs to 15 residues. Germline CDR1 and CDR2: MGHRA and YSYEKL. The CDR3: CASSHQGGIYTEAFF. CDR3 in DNA: TGCGCCAGCAGCCACCAGGGAGGTATATACACTGAAGCTTTCTTT.

Only a few counts were recorded for this clonotype. The rearrangement joins TRBV6-1 to TRBJ2-5; D remains ambiguous. CDR3 size: 15 residues. Germline V gene lookup returns CDR1 MNHNS and CDR2 SASEGT. Trimming pared 7 bases from V and 4 bases from J, leaving 19 bases between. CDR3 in amino acids: CASTETSLGGETQYF. CDR3 DNA sequence: TGTGCCAGCACGGAGACGAGTCTCGGCGGAGAGACCCAGTACTTC.

This chain connects TRBV12-3 or TRBV12-4 to TRBJ1-6; possible D gene TRBD1, 5 bases. The V gene lost 3 bases and the J gene lost 8 bases, with 11 bases spanning the gap. The CDR3 runs 14 residues. Here the CDR3 DNA reads TGTGCCAGCAGTTTCAGACAGACCGATTCACCCCTCCACTTT. Translation gives CASSFRQTDSPLHF.

This clonotype has more than one count but fewer than ten. This chain joins TRBV18 and TRBJ1-1, with D uncertain. This CDR3 contains 11 residues. The V end was cut by 6 bases, the J end by 3 bases, with 5 bases between. Germline CDR1 and CDR2: KGHSH and LQKENI. CDR3 sequence reads: CASSLDTEAFF. The DNA for the CDR3 is TGTGCCAGCTCCCTTGACACTGAAGCTTTCTTT.

The genes are TRBV4-3 and TRBJ2-3, with no clear D. V lost 1 base and J 0 bases, leaving 8 bases between the germline ends. The CDR3 runs 15 residues. CDR1 LGHNA and CDR2 YSLEER come from the germline V gene. CDR3 amino acids: CASSQVSASTDTQYF. The CDR3 bases are TGCGCCAGCAGCCAAGTGTCTGCTAGCACAGATACGCAGTATTTT.

This clonotype was seen ten or more times. The CDR3 DNA follows: TGTGCCAGCAGCCGCCGTAGGCGCCAGGGGGCTTATACTGAAGCTTTCTTT. Protein product: CASSRRRRQGAYTEAFF. This chain uses TRBV28 with TRBJ1-1; 8 bases agree with TRBD1. There are 17 residues in the CDR3. V was pared by 6 bases and J by 5 bases, with 17 bases of the junction left unmatched. Germline-derived CDR1 and CDR2 are MDHEN and SYDVKM.